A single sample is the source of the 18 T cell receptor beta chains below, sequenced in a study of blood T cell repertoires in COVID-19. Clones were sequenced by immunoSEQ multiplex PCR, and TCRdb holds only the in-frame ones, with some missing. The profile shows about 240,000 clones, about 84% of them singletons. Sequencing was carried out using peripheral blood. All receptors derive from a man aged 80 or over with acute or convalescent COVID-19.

CDR3 amino acids: CASSLDQGASGELFF. CDR3 sequence (DNA): TGCGCCAGCAGCTTGGACCAGGGGGCAAGCGGGGAGCTGTTTTTT. The J gene is TRBJ2-2, the V gene TRBV5-1, with 8 bases that match TRBD1. CDR1 is SGHRS, CDR2 YFSETQ, per germline. The V segment lost 0 bases and the J segment 7 bases; nucleotides outside the gene matches: 5. CDR3 length equals 15 residues.

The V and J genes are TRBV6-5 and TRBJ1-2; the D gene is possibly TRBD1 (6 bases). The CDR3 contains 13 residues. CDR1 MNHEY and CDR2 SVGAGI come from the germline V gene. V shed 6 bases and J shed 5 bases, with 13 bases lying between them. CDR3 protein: CASRLTTGYGYTF. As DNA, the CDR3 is TGTGCCAGCAGACTTACCACAGGGTATGGCTACACCTTC.

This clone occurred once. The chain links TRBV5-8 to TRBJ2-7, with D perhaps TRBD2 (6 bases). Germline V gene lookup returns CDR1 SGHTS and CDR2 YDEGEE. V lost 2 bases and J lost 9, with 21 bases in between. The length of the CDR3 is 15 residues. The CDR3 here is CASSFRPGLPIGQYF. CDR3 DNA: TGTGCCAGCAGCTTCAGACCGGGACTCCCCATAGGGCAGTACTTC.

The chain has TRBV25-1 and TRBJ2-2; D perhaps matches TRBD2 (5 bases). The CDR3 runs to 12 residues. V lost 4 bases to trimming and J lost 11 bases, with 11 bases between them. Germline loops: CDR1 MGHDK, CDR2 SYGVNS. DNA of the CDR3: TGTGCCAGCAGTGTCGGACTTACTGAGCTGTTTTTT. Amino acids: CASSVGLTELFF.

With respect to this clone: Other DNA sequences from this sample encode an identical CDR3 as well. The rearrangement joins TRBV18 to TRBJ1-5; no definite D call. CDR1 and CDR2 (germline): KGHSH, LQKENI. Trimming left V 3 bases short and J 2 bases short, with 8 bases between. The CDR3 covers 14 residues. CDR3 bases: TGTGCCAGCTCACCTGGGCAGGGCAATCAGCCCCAGCATTTT. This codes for CASSPGQGNQPQHF.

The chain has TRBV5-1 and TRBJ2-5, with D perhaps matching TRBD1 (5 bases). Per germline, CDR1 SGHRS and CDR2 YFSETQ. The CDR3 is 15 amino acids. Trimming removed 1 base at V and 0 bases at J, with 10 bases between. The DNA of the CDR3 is TGCGCCAGCAGCTTGTGGTCAGGGAACCAAGAGACCCAGTACTTC. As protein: CASSLWSGNQETQYF.

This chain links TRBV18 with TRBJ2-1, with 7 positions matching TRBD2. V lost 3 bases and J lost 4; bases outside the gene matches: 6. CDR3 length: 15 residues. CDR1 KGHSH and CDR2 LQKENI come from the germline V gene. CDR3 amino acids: CASSPPGGWYNEQFF. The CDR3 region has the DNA TGTGCCAGCTCACCCCCGGGAGGTTGGTACAATGAGCAGTTCTTC.

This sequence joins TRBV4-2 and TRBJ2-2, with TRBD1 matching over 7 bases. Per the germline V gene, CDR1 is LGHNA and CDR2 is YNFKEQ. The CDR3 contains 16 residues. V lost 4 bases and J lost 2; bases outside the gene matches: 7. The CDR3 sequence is CASSRLGTVNTGELFF. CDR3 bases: TGTGCCAGCAGCCGCCTCGGGACAGTAAACACCGGGGAGCTGTTTTTT.

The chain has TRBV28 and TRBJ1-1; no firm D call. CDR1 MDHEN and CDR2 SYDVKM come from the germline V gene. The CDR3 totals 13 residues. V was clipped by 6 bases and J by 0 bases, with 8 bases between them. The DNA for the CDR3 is TGTGCCAGCAGCAACAGCATGAACACTGAAGCTTTCTTT. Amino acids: CASSNSMNTEAFF.

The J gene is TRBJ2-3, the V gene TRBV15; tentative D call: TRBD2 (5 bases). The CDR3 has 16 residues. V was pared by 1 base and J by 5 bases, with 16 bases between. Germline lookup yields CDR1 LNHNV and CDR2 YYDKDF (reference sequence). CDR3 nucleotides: TGTGCCACCAGCAGAGGCGCGGGCGGGCAATTAGATACGCAGTATTTT. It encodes CATSRGAGGQLDTQYF.

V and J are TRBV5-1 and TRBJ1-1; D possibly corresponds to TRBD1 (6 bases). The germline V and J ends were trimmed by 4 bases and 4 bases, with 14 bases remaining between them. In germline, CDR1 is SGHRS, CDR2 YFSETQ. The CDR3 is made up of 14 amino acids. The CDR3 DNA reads TGCGCCAGCAGCCCGGGGGGCGCGGTCACTGAAGCTTTCTTT. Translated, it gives CASSPGGAVTEAFF.

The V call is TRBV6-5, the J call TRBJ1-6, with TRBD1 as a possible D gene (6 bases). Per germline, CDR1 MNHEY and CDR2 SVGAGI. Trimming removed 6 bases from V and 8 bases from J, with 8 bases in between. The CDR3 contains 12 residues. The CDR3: CASRRQDSPLHF. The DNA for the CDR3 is TGTGCCAGCAGGAGACAGGATTCACCCCTCCACTTT.

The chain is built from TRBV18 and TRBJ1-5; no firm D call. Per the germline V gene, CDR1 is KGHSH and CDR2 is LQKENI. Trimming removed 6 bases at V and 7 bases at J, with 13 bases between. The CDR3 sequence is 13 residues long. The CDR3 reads CASSPHPGQPQHF. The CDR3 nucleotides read TGTGCCAGCTCCCCCCACCCGGGGCAGCCCCAGCATTTT.

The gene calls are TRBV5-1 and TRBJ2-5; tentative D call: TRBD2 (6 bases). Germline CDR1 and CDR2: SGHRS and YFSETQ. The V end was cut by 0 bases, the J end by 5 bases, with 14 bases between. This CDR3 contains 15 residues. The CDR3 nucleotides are TGCGCCAGCAGCTTGGTTTCCCGGGAGAAGGAGACCCAGTACTTC. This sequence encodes CASSLVSREKETQYF. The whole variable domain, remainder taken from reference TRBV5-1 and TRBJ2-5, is KAGVTQTPRYLIKTRGQQVTLSCSPISGHRSVSWYQQTPGQGLQFLFEYFSETQRNKGNFPGRFSGRQFSNSRSEMNVSTLELGDSALYLCASSLVSREKETQYFGPGTRLLVL.

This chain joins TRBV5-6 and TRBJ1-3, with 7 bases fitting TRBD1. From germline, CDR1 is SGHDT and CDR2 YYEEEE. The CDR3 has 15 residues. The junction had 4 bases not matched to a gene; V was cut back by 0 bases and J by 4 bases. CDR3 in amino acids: CASSLEGAEGNTIYF. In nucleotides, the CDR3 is TGTGCCAGCAGCTTGGAGGGGGCAGAGGGAAACACCATATATTTT. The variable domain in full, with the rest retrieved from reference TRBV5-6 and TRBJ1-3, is DAGVTQSPTHLIKTRGQQVTLRCSPKSGHDTVSWYQQALGQGPQFIFQYYEEEERQRGNFPDRFSGHQFPNYSSELNVNALLLGDSALYLCASSLEGAEGNTIYFGEGSWLTVV.

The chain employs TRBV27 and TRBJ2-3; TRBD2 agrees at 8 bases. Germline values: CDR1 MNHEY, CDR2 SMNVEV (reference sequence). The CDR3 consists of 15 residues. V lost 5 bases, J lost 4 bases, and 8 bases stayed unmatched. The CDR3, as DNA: TGTGCCAGCAGTCAGCGGGGGTTCCCCGCAGATACGCAGTATTTT. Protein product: CASSQRGFPADTQYF.

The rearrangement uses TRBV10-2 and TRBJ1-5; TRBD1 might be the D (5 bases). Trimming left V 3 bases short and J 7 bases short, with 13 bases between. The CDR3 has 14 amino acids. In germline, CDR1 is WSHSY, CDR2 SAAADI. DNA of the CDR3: TGCGCCAGCAGTGACCACGACAGCAGGCAGCCCCAGCATTTT. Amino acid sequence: CASSDHDSRQPQHF.

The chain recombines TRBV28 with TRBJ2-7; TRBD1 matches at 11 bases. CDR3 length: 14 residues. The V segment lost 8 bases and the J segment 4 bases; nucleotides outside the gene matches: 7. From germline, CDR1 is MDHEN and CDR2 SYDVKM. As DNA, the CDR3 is TGTGCCAGCCGGTCCGGACAGGGGGCGTACGAGCAGTACTTC. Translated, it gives CASRSGQGAYEQYF. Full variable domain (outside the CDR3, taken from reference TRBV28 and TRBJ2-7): DVKVTQSSRYLVKRTGEKVFLECVQDMDHENMFWYRQDPGLGLRLIYFSYDVKMKEKGDIPEGYSVSREKKERFSLILESASTNQTSMYLCASRSGQGAYEQYFGPGTRLTVT.